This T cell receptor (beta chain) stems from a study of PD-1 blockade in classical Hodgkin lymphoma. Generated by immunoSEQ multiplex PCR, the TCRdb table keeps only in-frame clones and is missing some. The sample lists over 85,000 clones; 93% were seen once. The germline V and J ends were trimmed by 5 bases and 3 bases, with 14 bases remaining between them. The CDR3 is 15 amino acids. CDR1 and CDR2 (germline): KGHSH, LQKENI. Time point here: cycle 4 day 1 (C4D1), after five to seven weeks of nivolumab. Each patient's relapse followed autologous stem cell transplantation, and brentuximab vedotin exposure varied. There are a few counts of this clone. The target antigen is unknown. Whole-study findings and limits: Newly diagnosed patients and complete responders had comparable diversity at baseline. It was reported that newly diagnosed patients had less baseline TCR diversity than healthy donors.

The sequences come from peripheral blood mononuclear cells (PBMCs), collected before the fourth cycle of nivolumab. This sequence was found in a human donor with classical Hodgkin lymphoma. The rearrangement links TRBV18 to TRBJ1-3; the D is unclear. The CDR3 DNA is TGTGCCAGCTCAACCACCAGGACGGATGGAAACACCATATATTTT. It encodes CASSTTRTDGNTIYF.